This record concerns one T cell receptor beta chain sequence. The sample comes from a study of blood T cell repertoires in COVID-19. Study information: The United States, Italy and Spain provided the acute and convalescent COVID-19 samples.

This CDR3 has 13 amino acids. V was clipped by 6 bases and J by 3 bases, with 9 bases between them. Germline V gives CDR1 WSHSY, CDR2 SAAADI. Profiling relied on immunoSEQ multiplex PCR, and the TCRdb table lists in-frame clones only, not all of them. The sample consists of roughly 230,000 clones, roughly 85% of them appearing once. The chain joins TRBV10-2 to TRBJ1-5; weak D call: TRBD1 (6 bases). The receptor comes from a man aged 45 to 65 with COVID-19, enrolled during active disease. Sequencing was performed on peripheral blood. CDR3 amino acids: CASRDSPNQPQHF. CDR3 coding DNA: TGCGCCAGCAGGGACAGCCCCAATCAGCCCCAGCATTTT.